This T cell receptor (beta chain) was retrieved from a study of blood T cells in healthy people across ages. General study findings and limits: Because donor CMV status was unknown, expanded clonotype changes were possibly confounded.

Next came a second PCR, run for about 6 to 12 cycles, which used a sample-barcoded 5' primer along with a J-beta primer mix. TCRdb recomputed calls from the 5' RACE reads with MiXCR, one row per CDR3 protein. The data contain roughly 1,500,000 distinct CDR3 sequences, about 31% of them seen just once; the ten biggest clones take up roughly 12%. This CDR3 spans 14 amino acids. The germline V gene encodes CDR1 MDHEN and CDR2 SYDVKM. Trimming took 7 bases from V and 5 from J; bases not matched to a gene: 8. Notes on this clonotype: Its antigen is unidentified.

Sequencing was carried out using blood. This sequence joins TRBV28 and TRBJ2-5, with 9 bases matching TRBD2. The clonotype was recovered from a woman aged 25 to 39 in good health. The DNA of the CDR3 is TGTGCCAGCAATGGCGGGAGGGCCCGGGAGACCCAGTACTTC. This encodes CASNGGRARETQYF.